The clone carrying this T cell receptor beta chain was seen ten or more times. Its antigen is still unknown. CDR1 and CDR2 (germline): ENHRY, SYGVKD. Deletions cut 7 bases from V and 6 bases from J, with 10 bases between. This CDR3 is built from 12 residues. TCRdb redid the calling of the 5' RACE reads with MiXCR, one entry per CDR3 protein. The top ten hold roughly 3.9% of the sample, which has some 180,000 distinct CDR3 sequences, roughly 18% seen once. The sample originates from a study of T-cell memory formation after mild COVID-19. Study information: Clustering of TCRs was largely donor specific.

The study's findings and limits: CD4/CD8 balance held among clones contracting day 15 to 85, and later expanders leaned CD4+. Specificity for SARS-CoV-2 was not confirmed among the second-wave clones peaking on day 37. Among contracting clones, CD4+ were mainly CM/EM and CD8+ enriched in EMRA.

Sequences were obtained from PBMCs or a T cell subset sorted from them (not recorded which). The chain couples TRBV10-3 to TRBJ2-1; no definite D call. The sequence came from a man aged 18 to 30 who had mild COVID-19 (a few samples of this study predate the infection). Cell type and time point are not known. This CDR3 reads CAITSGSNEQFF. In DNA form, the CDR3 reads TGTGCCATCACCAGTGGAAGCAATGAGCAGTTCTTC.